This TCR beta chain was retrieved from a study of shared clonotypes between healthy human individuals. Study overall: Three plates were used per donor for CD4 naive, three for CD4 memory, two for CD8 naive and one for CD8 memory.

The CDR3 extends over 15 amino acids. Per germline, CDR1 SGHDT and CDR2 YYEEEE. The ends were cut back, 4 bases at V and 0 bases at J, with 12 bases in the middle. Roughly 210 ng DNA, 30,000 to 35,000 T cell genomes, went into each sorted-subset replicate PCR. Some clones are missing from TCRdb's copy, which holds only in-frame ones; the method was immunoSEQ multiplex PCR. The sample lists approximately 2,300,000 clones, about 90% occurring once. The sample was naive CD4+ T cells from PBMCs. Subset defined: CD45RA+ positively selected. The sequence was collected from a young man in good health. Some clones in this sample may be carry-over from other donors' samples. The rearrangement uses TRBV5-6 and TRBJ2-3; possible D gene TRBD1, 5 bases. This CDR3 reads CASSLTAMSTDTQYF. The CDR3 DNA sequence: TGTGCCAGCAGCCTGACAGCGATGAGCACAGATACGCAGTATTTT. The whole variable domain, filled in from reference TRBV5-6 and TRBJ2-3, reads DAGVTQSPTHLIKTRGQQVTLRCSPKSGHDTVSWYQQALGQGPQFIFQYYEEEERQRGNFPDRFSGHQFPNYSSELNVNALLLGDSALYLCASSLTAMSTDTQYFGPGTRLTVL.